This T cell receptor (beta chain) was retrieved from a study of T cell responses to AZD1222 COVID-19 vaccine. Libraries were prepared by immunoSEQ multiplex PCR; TCRdb keeps only in-frame clonotypes and omits some of them. The sample holds 90,000 to 120,000 clones, roughly nine tenths seen once. The CDR3 has 15 amino acids. J was trimmed by 7 bases and V by 0 bases; bases with no gene match: 3. From germline, CDR1 is KGHSH and CDR2 LQKENI. This sample comprised peripheral blood, obtained on day 0 of MenACWY control vaccination. The rearrangement links TRBV18 to TRBJ2-1, with TRBD1 identical over 10 bases. The receptor was isolated from an adult in good health. The CDR3 reads CASSPPTGGLNEQFF. The DNA of the CDR3 is TGTGCCAGCTCACCACCGACAGGGGGCTTGAATGAGCAGTTCTTC.